This T cell receptor (beta chain) emerged from a study of cytomegalovirus exposure and HLA in healthy donors. Whole-study findings and limits: A few chains linked to CMV were shown in vitro to be specific for CMV antigens.

TCRdb's copy holds only in-frame clones and misses some; the assay was immunoSEQ multiplex PCR. The sample consists of under 100,000 clones, approximately 96% of them appearing once. Comment on this clone: The antigen is unknown.

This CDR3 contains 16 residues. From germline, CDR1 is SEHNR and CDR2 FQNEAQ (reference sequence). V was clipped by 3 bases and J by 4 bases; unmatched bases: 9. The receptor was derived from a man younger than 35 in good health and CMV-seronegative. Sequenced input: PBMCs. The rearrangement joins TRBV7-9 to TRBJ2-3; 8 bases line up with TRBD2. The CDR3: CASSFLERELADTQYF. As DNA, the CDR3 is TGTGCCAGCAGCTTTCTAGAGCGGGAGTTGGCAGATACGCAGTATTTT. Full variable domain (rest looked up from reference TRBV7-9 and TRBJ2-3): DTGVSQNPRHKITKRGQNVTFRCDPISEHNRLYWYRQTLGQGPEFLTYFQNEAQLEKSRLLSDRFSAERPKGSFSTLEIQRTEQGDSAMYLCASSFLERELADTQYFGPGTRLTVL.